This entry lists 23 T cell receptor beta chains sequenced from one sample in a study of regulatory T cells in long-lasting Graves disease listed by TCRdb under 2021. The library was generated by multiplex PCR. TCRdb records Illumina HiSeq 4000 as the sequencer. iRepertoire HTBI primers and Arm-PCR amplification of CDR3 regions were used to construct TCR beta libraries. TCRdb's own reprocessing of the public reads used fastp at Q25 and MiXCR and kept productive beta chains. Each entry merges the rows of one CDR3 protein and shows their most common DNA and genes. This sample comprises 360,000 or so distinct CDR3 sequences, approximately 15% of them detected only once. 30% of the sample is held by the ten biggest clonotypes. Read against the paper, the sample's time point label means: newly diagnosed GD, antithyroid drugs for less than 3 months. For both TCR sequencing and RNA sequencing, RNA was extracted from PBMCs using TRIzol.

These data are also associated with another study on T cells in Graves' hyperthyroidism and ophthalmopathy.

Sample: peripheral blood mononuclear cells (PBMCs), taken at new diagnosis, from a patient treated with antithyroid drugs. The origin of the receptors is a man aged 40-50 years with Graves disease. Donor details come from another sample of the same person, matched by shared clones.

Ten or more counts support this clonotype. This chain connects TRBV6-1 to TRBJ2-1, with TRBD1 as a possible D gene (5 bases). This CDR3 comprises 12 residues. Germline V gene data show CDR1 as MNHNS and CDR2 as SASEGT. V gave up 6 bases and J gave up 9 bases, with 12 bases separating them. The CDR3 spells CASSLERGEQFF. CDR3 DNA sequence: TGTGCCAGCAGCCTCGAAAGGGGTGAGCAGTTCTTC.

This clonotype was seen ten or more times. CDR3 sequence (DNA): TGTGCCAGCAACTTTTCGGGTCAAACTTCCTACGAGCAGTACTTC. This codes for CASNFSGQTSYEQYF. The chain recombines TRBV11-3 with TRBJ2-7; D uncertain. CDR1 and CDR2 (germline): SGHNT, YENEEA. This CDR3 is 15 amino acids long. V was shortened by 7 bases and J by 1 base, with 17 bases between the two germline ends.

As DNA, the CDR3 is TGTGCCAGCAGTCTCCAAAGGGGGAGCGAGCAGTACTTC. It is translated as CASSLQRGSEQYF. The chain carries TRBV28 and TRBJ2-7; D is possibly TRBD1 (6 bases). Trimming cost V 5 bases and J 6 bases, with 14 bases left between them. CDR1 is MDHEN and CDR2 is SYDVKM in the germline V gene. CDR3 length equals 13 residues. The complete variable domain, with remaining parts taken from reference TRBV28 and TRBJ2-7, reads DVKVTQSSRYLVKRTGEKVFLECVQDMDHENMFWYRQDPGLGLRLIYFSYDVKMKEKGDIPEGYSVSREKKERFSLILESASTNQTSMYLCASSLQRGSEQYFGPGTRLTVT.

This clonotype was counted at least ten times. At one of its ends the junction is not consistent with the germline gene, which may arise from a read error. The J gene is TRBJ1-3, the V gene TRBV5-1; TRBD1 aligns across 7 bases. This CDR3 comprises 14 residues. CDR1 is SGHRS, CDR2 YFSETQ, per germline. CDR3 sequence (DNA): TGTGCCAGCAGCGAGAGGGGGCTTGGAAACACCATATATTTT. It codes for CASSERGLGNTIYF.

The chain couples TRBV20-1 to TRBJ1-2; 8 bases map to TRBD1. This CDR3 has 14 amino acids. V was clipped by 6 bases and J by 3 bases; unmatched bases: 9. Germline CDR1 DFQATT, CDR2 SNEGSKA (reference sequence). CDR3 nucleotides: TGCAGTGCACCCAGGACAGGGAGGGACTATGGCTACACCTTC. This sequence encodes CSAPRTGRDYGYTF.

This clonotype has a count of ten or more. This chain links TRBV12-3 or TRBV12-4 with TRBJ1-3, with D unresolved. The CDR3 consists of 12 residues. The V end was cut by 6 bases, the J end by 4 bases, with 7 bases between. As DNA, the CDR3 is TGTGCCAGCAGCTCCGGGGGAAACACCATATATTTT. Its protein is CASSSGGNTIYF.

This chain joins TRBV29-1 and TRBJ2-7; D might be TRBD1 (5 bases). CDR3 length: 15 residues. CDR1 is SQVTM and CDR2 is ANQGSEA in the germline V gene. The germline V and J ends were trimmed by 5 bases and 0 bases, with 17 bases remaining between them. The CDR3 here is CSVKRPRANSYEQYF. The CDR3 coding sequence is TGCAGCGTTAAGAGACCCAGGGCGAACTCCTACGAGCAGTACTTC.

This clonotype was counted ten times or more. CDR3 coding DNA: TGTGCCAGCAGCCCGGCCTTTCCAGATACGCAGTATTTT. This translates into CASSPAFPDTQYF. The chain carries TRBV7-3 and TRBJ2-3; no reliable D call. Germline CDR1 and CDR2: SGHTA and FQGTGA. Trimming stripped 5 bases from V and 4 bases from J, with 10 bases between. This CDR3 is 13 amino acids long.

The chain has TRBV9 and TRBJ2-2; TRBD2 might be the D (6 bases). This CDR3 region has 16 residues. The germline V and J ends were trimmed by 0 bases and 4 bases, with 13 bases remaining between them. CDR1 and CDR2 from the germline V gene are SGDLS and YYNGEE. The CDR3 DNA reads TGTGCCAGCAGCGTAGCGGATAGCGGACCCACCGGGGAGCTGTTTTTT. Protein: CASSVADSGPTGELFF.

This clonotype was observed many times. A junction boundary mismatches the germline segment, possibly from a read error. The chain carries TRBV2 and TRBJ2-1; no clear D gene. CDR3 length equals 8 residues. Germline V lookup: CDR1 SNHLY, CDR2 FYNNEI. Here the CDR3 reads CASGEQFF. The CDR3 coding sequence is TGTGCCAGCGGTGAGCAGTTCTTC.

This clonotype was recorded at least ten times. The chain couples TRBV10-3 to TRBJ2-5; no definite D call. Trimming stripped 4 bases from V and 1 base from J, with 4 bases between. Germline CDR1 and CDR2: ENHRY and SYGVKD. The length of the CDR3 is 12 residues. This CDR3 is CAISASQETQYF. CDR3 nucleotides: TGTGCCATCAGTGCCAGCCAAGAGACCCAGTACTTC.

The chain recombines TRBV4-2 with TRBJ2-2; TRBD2 agrees at 9 bases. Germline CDR1 reads LGHNA; CDR2 reads YNFKEQ. This CDR3 is built from 17 residues. The trim removed 0 bases at V and 3 bases at J, leaving 5 bases unmatched. CDR3 DNA sequence: TGTGCCAGCAGCCAAGACGGCGGGGGGGCCTACACCGGGGAGCTGTTTTTT. Translated, it gives CASSQDGGGAYTGELFF.

This clonotype appeared many times. The chain uses TRBV6-1 and TRBJ1-2; 10 bases align to TRBD1. J lost 8 bases, V lost 3 bases, and 3 bases had no gene match. CDR1 is MNHNS and CDR2 is SASEGT in the germline V gene. This CDR3 spans 13 amino acids. This CDR3 is CASSDGQGGGYTF. DNA of the CDR3: TGTGCCAGCAGTGACGGACAGGGGGGCGGCTACACCTTC.

V is TRBV29-1 and J is TRBJ2-2; tentatively, D is TRBD2 (5 bases). In germline, CDR1 is SQVTM, CDR2 ANQGSEA. The CDR3 spans 15 residues. Between the trimmed V and J ends, which lost 4 bases and 2 bases, there was a span of 14 bases. The CDR3 region has the DNA TGCAGCGTTGTAATTGGGCGGACTAACACCGGGGAGCTGTTTTTT. Amino acid sequence: CSVVIGRTNTGELFF.

The V gene is TRBV5-4, the J gene TRBJ2-5; D possibly uses TRBD1 or TRBD2 (6 bases each). Germline lookup yields CDR1 SGHNT and CDR2 YYREEE (reference sequence). The CDR3 contains 15 residues. Trimming pared 4 bases from V and 5 bases from J, leaving 18 bases between. The CDR3 loop is CASSRRGVSGETQYF. The CDR3 DNA reads as TGTGCCAGCAGCCGGAGGGGGGTTAGTGGGGAGACCCAGTACTTC.

This chain joins TRBV18 and TRBJ1-2, with D perhaps TRBD1 (6 bases). Germline V lookup: CDR1 KGHSH, CDR2 LQKENI. The V end lost 6 bases, the J end lost 2 bases, and 13 bases lay between the germline ends. The CDR3 loop spans 14 amino acids. This CDR3 is CASSPTGSNYGYTF. Written as DNA, the CDR3 is TGTGCCAGCTCCCCGACAGGATCCAACTATGGCTACACCTTC.

As concerns this clonotype: A read error is possible here, since a much larger clone lies one base away. This chain joins TRBV11-2 and TRBJ1-1; D is undetermined. CDR1 is SGHAT, CDR2 FQNNGV, per germline. The length of the CDR3 is 14 residues. CDR3 amino acids: CANSLTFMNTEAFF. The CDR3 DNA is TGTGCCAACAGCCTGACCTTCATGAACACTGAAGCTTTCTTT.

The V gene is TRBV19, the J gene TRBJ2-5; 8 nucleotides align to TRBD1. Germline assignment: CDR1 LNHDA and CDR2 SQIVND (reference sequence). With 9 bases clipped from V and 5 bases from J, the junction kept 8 bases outside the gene matches. The CDR3 totals 13 residues. In DNA form, the CDR3 reads TGTGCCAGCCATGGACAGGGAAGGGAGACCCAGTACTTC. Translated, it gives CASHGQGRETQYF.

At least ten counts were recorded for this clonotype. The chain uses TRBV11-1 and TRBJ1-1; 11 nucleotides agree with TRBD1. Per the germline V gene, CDR1 is SGHAT and CDR2 is FQDESV (reference sequence). Trimming at V came to 2 bases and at J to 4 bases, leaving 6 bases not matched to a gene. This CDR3 is 16 amino acids long. CDR3 nucleotide sequence: TGTGCCAGCAGCTTACCCGCGGGGACAGGGGGCACTGAAGCTTTCTTT. Translated, it gives CASSLPAGTGGTEAFF.

A few counts support this clonotype. This chain uses TRBV11-2 with TRBJ1-5, with D tentatively TRBD1 (5 bases). CDR1 is SGHAT and CDR2 is FQNNGV in the germline V gene. Trimming stripped 2 bases from V and 6 bases from J, with 14 bases between. The CDR3 has 15 residues. The CDR3 nucleotides are TGTGCCAGCAGCTTATCGGGGAAGGGGCGTCAGCCCCAGCATTTT. It translates to CASSLSGKGRQPQHF.

This clonotype was seen at least ten times. The chain couples TRBV29-1 to TRBJ2-3; TRBD2 matches at 7 bases. The CDR3 totals 13 residues. V lost 6 bases to trimming and J lost 0 bases; unmatched junction nucleotides: 3. Germline V gene lookup returns CDR1 SQVTM and CDR2 ANQGSEA. CDR3 in amino acids: CSVSGMSTDTQYF. The CDR3, as DNA: TGCAGCGTGAGCGGGATGAGCACAGATACGCAGTATTTT.

This clonotype was recorded many times. This rearrangement joins TRBV11-2 to TRBJ2-3, with 8 positions matching TRBD1. V was pared by 1 base and J by 5 bases, with 5 bases of the junction left unmatched. Germline-derived CDR1 and CDR2 are SGHAT and FQNNGV. The CDR3 loop spans 15 amino acids. CDR3 DNA: TGTGCCAGCAGCTTAGTCAGGGGGCCTGGAGATACGCAGTATTTT. It is translated as CASSLVRGPGDTQYF.

The gene calls are TRBV5-4 and TRBJ2-1; a possible D gene is TRBD1 (5 bases). Trimming shortened V by 3 bases and J by 3 bases, and 16 bases separated the two germline ends. This CDR3 is built from 16 residues. The V gene's germline CDR1 is SGHNT and CDR2 YYREEE (reference sequence). The CDR3 DNA is TGTGCCAGCAGCTCCCCGCCAGGGCAGGACTACAATGAGCAGTTCTTC. It codes for CASSSPPGQDYNEQFF.